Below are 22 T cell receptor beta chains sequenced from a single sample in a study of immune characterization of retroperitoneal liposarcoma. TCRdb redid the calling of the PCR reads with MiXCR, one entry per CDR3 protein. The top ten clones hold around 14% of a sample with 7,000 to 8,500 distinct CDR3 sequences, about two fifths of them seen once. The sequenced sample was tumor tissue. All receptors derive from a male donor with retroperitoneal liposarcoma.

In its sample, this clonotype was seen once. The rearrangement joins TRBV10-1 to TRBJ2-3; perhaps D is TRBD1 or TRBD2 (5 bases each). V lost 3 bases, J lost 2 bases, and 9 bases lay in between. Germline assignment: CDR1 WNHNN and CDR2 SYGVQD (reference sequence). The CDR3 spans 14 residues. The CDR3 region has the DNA TGCGCCAGCAGTGATTGGGGACCCACAGATACGCAGTATTTT. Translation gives CASSDWGPTDTQYF.

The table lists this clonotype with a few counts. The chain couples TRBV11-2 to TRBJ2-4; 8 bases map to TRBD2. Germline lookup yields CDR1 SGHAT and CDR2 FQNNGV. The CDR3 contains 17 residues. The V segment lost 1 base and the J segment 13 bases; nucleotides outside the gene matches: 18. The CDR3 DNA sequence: TGTGCCAGCAGCTTAGGGTTAGGGACTAGGACCTACAATGAGCAGTACTTC. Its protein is CASSLGLGTRTYNEQYF.

CDR3 in DNA: TGCGCCAGCAGCCAAGGTCGGAGCAACGACAATGAGCAGTACTTC. The encoded protein is CASSQGRSNDNEQYF. V gene TRBV4-1 combines with J gene TRBJ2-4; no reliable D call. The CDR3 runs 15 residues. The ends were cut back, 1 base at V and 13 bases at J, with 20 bases in the middle. The germline CDR1 and CDR2 sequences are MGHRA and YSYEKL.

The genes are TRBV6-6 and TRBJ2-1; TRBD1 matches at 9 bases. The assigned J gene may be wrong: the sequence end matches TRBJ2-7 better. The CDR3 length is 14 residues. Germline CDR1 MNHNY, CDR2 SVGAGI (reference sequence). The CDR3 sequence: CASSYSGQGNEQYF. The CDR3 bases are TGTGCCAGCAGTTACTCTGGACAGGGGAATGAGCAGTACTTC.

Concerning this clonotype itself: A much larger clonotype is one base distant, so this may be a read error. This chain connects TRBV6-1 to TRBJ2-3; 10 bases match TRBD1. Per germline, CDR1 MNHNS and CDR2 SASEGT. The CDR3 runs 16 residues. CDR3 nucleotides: TGTGCCAGCAGCCCCGGACAGGGGGGCTACACAGATATGCAGTATTTT. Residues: CASSPGQGGYTDMQYF.

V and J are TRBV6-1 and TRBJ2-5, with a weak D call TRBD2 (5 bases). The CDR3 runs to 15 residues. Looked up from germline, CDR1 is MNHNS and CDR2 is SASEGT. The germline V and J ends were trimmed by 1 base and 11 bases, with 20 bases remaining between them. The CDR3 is CASSEEVASYNEQYF. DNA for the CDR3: TGTGCCAGCAGTGAAGAGGTAGCGTCCTACAATGAGCAGTACTTC.

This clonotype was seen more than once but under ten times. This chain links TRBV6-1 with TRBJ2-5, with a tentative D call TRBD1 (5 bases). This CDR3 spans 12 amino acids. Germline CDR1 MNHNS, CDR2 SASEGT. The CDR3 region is CVSGPGQETQYF. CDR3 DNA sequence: TGTGTCTCTGGGCCAGGGCAAGAGACCCAGTACTTC.

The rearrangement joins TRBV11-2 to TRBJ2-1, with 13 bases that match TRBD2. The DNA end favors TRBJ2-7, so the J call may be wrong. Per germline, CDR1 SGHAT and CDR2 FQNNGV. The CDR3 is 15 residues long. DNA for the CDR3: TGTGCCAGCAGCTCAGGACTAGCGGGAGTATATGAGCAGTACTTC. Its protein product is CASSSGLAGVYEQYF.

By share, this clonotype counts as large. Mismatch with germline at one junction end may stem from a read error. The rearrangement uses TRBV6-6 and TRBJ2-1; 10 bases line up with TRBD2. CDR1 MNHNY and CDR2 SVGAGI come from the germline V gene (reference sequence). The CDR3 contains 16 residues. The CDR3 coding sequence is TGTGCCAGCAGTGACTCGAGCGGGGGGGCCTACAATGAGCAGTTCTTC. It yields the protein CASSDSSGGAYNEQFF.

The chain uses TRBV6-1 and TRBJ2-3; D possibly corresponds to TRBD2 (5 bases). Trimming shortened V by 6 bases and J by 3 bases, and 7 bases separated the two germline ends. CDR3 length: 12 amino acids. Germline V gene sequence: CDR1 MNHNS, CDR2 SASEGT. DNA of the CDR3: TGTGCCAGCAGCCGCGGGACAGATACGCAGTATTTT. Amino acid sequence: CASSRGTDTQYF.

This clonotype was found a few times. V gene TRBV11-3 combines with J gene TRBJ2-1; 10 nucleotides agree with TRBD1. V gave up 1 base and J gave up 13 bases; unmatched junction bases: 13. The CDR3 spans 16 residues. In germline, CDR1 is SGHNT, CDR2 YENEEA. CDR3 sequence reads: CASSLGPTGGQETQFF. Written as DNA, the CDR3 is TGTGCCAGCAGCTTAGGGCCGACAGGGGGCCAAGAGACCCAGTTCTTC.

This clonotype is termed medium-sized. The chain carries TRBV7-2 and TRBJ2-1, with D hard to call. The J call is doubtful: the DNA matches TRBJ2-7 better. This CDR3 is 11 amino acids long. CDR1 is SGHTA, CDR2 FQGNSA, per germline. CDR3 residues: CASSNYDEQYF. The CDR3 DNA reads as TGTGCCAGCAGCAACTACGACGAGCAGTACTTC.

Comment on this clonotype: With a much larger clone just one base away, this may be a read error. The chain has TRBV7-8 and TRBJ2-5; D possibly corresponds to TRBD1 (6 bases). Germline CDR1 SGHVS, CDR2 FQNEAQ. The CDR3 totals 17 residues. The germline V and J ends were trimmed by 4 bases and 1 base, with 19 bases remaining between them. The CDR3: CASSSIFPWTVQETQYF. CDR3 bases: TGTGCCAGCAGCTCGATATTCCCCTGGACAGTCCAAGAGACCCAGTACTTC.

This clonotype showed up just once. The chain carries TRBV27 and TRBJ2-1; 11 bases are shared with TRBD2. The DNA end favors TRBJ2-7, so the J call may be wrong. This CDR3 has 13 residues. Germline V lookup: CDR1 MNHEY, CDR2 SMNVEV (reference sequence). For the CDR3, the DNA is TGTGCCAGCAGGACTAGCGGGAACTACGAGCAGTACTTC. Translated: CASRTSGNYEQYF.

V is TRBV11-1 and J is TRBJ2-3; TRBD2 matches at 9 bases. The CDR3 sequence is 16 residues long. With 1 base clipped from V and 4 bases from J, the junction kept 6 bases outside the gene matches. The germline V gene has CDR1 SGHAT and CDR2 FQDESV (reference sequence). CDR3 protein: CASSLEGSGSPDTQYF. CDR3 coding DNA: TGTGCCAGCAGCTTAGAGGGTAGCGGGAGTCCAGATACGCAGTATTTT.

CDR3 bases: TGTGCCAGCAGTGCCGGACAGTCGTTTTCCTACGAGCAGTTCTTC. It encodes CASSAGQSFSYEQFF. This chain links TRBV6-1 with TRBJ2-1; maybe TRBD1 (6 bases). Trimming cost V 4 bases and J 10 bases, with 20 bases left between them. Per germline, CDR1 MNHNS and CDR2 SASEGT. The CDR3 has 15 residues.

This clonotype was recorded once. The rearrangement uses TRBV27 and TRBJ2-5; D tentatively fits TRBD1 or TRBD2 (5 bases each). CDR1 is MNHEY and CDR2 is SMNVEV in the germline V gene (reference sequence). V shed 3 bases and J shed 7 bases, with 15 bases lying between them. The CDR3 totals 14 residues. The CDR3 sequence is CASSFTGTARTQYF. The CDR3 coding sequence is TGTGCCAGCAGTTTTACCGGGACCGCAAGGACCCAGTACTTC.

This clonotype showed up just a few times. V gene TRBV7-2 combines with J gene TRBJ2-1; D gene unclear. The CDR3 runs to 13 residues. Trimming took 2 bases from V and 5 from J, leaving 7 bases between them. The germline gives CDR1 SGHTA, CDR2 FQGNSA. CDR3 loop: CASSLTTNNEQFF. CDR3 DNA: TGTGCCAGCAGCTTAACCACGAACAATGAGCAGTTCTTC.

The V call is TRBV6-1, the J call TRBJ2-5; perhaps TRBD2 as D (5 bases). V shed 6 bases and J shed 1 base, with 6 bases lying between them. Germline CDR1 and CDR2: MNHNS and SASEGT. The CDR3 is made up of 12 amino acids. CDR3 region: CASSRGQETQYF. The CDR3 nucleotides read TGTGCCAGCAGCCGGGGCCAAGAGACCCAGTACTTC.

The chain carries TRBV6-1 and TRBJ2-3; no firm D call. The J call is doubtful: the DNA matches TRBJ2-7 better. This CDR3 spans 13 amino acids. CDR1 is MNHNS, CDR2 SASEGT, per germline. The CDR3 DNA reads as TGTGCCAGCAGTGAAATTCGGAAGGACGAGCAGTACTTC. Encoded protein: CASSEIRKDEQYF.

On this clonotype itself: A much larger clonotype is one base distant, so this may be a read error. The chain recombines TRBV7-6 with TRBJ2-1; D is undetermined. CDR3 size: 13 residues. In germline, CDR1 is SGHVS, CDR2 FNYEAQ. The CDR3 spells CASSLRELGEQLF. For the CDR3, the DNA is TGTGCTAGCAGCTTAAGGGAATTGGGTGAGCAGCTCTTC.

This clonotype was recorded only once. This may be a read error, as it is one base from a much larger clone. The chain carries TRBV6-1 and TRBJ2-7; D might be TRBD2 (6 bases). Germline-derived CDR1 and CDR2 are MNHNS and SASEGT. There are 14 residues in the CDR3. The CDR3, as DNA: TGTGCCAGCAGGGACTACCAAAGCTCCTACGAGCAGTGCTTC. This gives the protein CASRDYQSSYEQCF.